This T cell receptor (beta chain) comes out of a study of blood T cell repertoires in COVID-19. Study in general: Samples of COVID-19 (acute and convalescent) were obtained from the United States, Italy and Spain. The analysed material was cDNA or gDNA that came from T cells, B-cell-depleted T cells, or PBMCs.

This CDR3 has 15 amino acids. Looked up from germline, CDR1 is SGHDT and CDR2 is YYEEEE. The V segment lost 0 bases and the J segment 6 bases; nucleotides outside the gene matches: 9. Authors' analysis steps: Estimated nucleated cell counts came from reference gene primer amplification. Clones were sequenced by immunoSEQ multiplex PCR, and TCRdb holds only the in-frame ones, with some missing. V and J calls and clone size are given by that table; D and trimming were obtained from the DNA. The sample contains 100,000 to 110,000 clones, about 83% of which appear only once. Sequenced input: peripheral blood. The chain joins TRBV5-6 to TRBJ2-7, with 7 nucleotides matching TRBD2. The origin of this receptor is a human donor in a cohort sampled during active COVID-19. This CDR3 reads CASSLGAGEIFEQYF. As DNA, the CDR3 is TGTGCCAGCAGCTTGGGGGCGGGAGAAATCTTCGAGCAGTACTTC.